This T cell receptor (beta chain) derives from a study of OX40 agonist ivuxolimab in advanced cancers. With autoimmune disease history or systemic immunosuppression, patients were excluded. At cycle 4 day 1, cycle 7 day 1, and baseline, blood was sampled. In germline, CDR1 is SNHLY, CDR2 FYNNEI. The junction had 2 bases not matched to a gene; V was cut back by 5 bases and J by 2 bases. This CDR3 has 13 residues. The table lists this clone with a few counts. Libraries were prepared by immunoSEQ multiplex PCR; TCRdb keeps only in-frame clonotypes and omits some of them. Of about 80,000 clones in the sample, roughly 84% were seen once.

The origin of this receptor is an adult with an advanced solid tumor such as melanoma, head and neck, liver or kidney cancer. The rearrangement joins TRBV2 to TRBJ1-1; 7 nucleotides agree with TRBD1. The sample here was CD4+ or CD8+ T cells sorted from blood, taken in a trial of the OX40 agonist ivuxolimab. This CDR3 is CASSRDSNTEAFF. DNA of the CDR3: TGTGCCAGCAGTCGGGACAGCAACACTGAAGCTTTCTTT. Supplemented by reference TRBV2 and TRBJ1-1, the full variable domain reads EPEVTQTPSHQVTQMGQEVILRCVPISNHLYFYWYRQILGQKVEFLVSFYNNEISEKSEIFDDQFSVERPDGSNFTLKIRSTKLEDSAMYFCASSRDSNTEAFFGQGTRLTVV.